Detailed here is one T cell receptor (beta chain). This sample is drawn from a study of blood T cell repertoires in COVID-19. Whole-study context: Researchers got acute and convalescent COVID-19 samples from the United States, Italy and Spain. PBMCs, B-cell-depleted T cells, or T cells were the source of the cDNA or gDNA that made up the material.

Original data processing: Reference gene primer amplification gave nucleated cell count estimates. Libraries were prepared by immunoSEQ multiplex PCR; TCRdb keeps only in-frame clonotypes and omits some of them. The DNA was the basis for D and trimming; V, J and clone size are from that table. The profile shows 45,000 to 60,000 clones, around 89% of them singletons. Germline V lookup: CDR1 SEHNR, CDR2 FQNEAQ (reference sequence). V lost 9 bases and J lost 1; bases outside the gene matches: 4. The CDR3 runs 13 residues. The chain is built from TRBV7-9 and TRBJ2-7; 9 nucleotides line up with TRBD1. The clonotype comes from a man in his sixties with acute or convalescent COVID-19. Specimen: peripheral blood. DNA of the CDR3: TGTGCCAGTGCCGGGACAGGGTCCTACGAGCAGTACTTC. Protein sequence: CASAGTGSYEQYF.